This T cell receptor beta chain stems from a study of T-cell reconstitution after alpha-beta-depleted transplantation in children. Only a few counts were recorded for this clonotype. The ends were cut back, 2 bases at V and 5 bases at J, with 6 bases in the middle. Per germline, CDR1 LGHNT and CDR2 FRNRAP. This CDR3 has 12 residues. For TCRbeta, the library was prepared with unique molecular identifiers. One entry per CDR3 protein, called by TCRdb with MiXCR from the PCR reads. The table lists nearly 400,000 distinct CDR3 sequences, just over 20% of them singletons, with 3.8% in the top ten. The clonotype originates from a human donor who donated a stem cell graft to a child with acute myeloid leukemia. Sequencing used PBMCs from the stem cell graft donor, obtained from the stem cell graft. The V call is TRBV12-5, the J call TRBJ1-1; D not resolved. The CDR3 bases are TGTGCTAGTGGTTTGACCCGAACTGAAGCTTTCTTT. This encodes CASGLTRTEAFF. The whole variable domain, filled in from reference TRBV12-5 and TRBJ1-1, reads DARVTQTPRHKVTEMGQEVTMRCQPILGHNTVFWYRQTMMQGLELLAYFRNRAPLDDSGMPKDRFSAEMPDATLATLKIQPSEPRDSAVYFCASGLTRTEAFFGQGTRLTVV.